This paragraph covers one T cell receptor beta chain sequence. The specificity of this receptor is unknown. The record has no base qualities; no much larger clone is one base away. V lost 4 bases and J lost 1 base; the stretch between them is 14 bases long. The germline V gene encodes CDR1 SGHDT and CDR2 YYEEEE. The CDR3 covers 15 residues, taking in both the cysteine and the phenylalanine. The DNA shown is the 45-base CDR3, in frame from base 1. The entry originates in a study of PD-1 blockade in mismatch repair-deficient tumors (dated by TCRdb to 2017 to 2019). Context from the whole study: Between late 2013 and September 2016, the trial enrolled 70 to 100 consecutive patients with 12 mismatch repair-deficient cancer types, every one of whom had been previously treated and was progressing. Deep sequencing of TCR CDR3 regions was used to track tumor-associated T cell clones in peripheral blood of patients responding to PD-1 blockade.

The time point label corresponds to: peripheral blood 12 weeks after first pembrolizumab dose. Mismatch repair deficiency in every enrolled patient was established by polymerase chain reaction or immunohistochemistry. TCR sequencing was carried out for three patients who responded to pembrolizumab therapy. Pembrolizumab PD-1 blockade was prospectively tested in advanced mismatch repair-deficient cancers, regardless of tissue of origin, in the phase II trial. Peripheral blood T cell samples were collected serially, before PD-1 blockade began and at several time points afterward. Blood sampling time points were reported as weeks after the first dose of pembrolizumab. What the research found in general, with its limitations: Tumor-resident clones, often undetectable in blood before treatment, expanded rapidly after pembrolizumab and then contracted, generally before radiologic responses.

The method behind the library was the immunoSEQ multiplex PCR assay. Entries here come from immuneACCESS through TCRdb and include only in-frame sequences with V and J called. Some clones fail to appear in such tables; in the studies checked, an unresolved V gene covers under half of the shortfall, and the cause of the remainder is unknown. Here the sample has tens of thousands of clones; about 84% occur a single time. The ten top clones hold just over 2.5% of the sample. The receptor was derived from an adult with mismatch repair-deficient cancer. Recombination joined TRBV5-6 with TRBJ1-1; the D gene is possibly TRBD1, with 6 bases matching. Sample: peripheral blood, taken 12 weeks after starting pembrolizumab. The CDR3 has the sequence CASSRTGHSNTEAFF. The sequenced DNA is TGTGCCAGCAGCCGGACGGGACACTCGAACACTGAAGCTTTCTTT.